These 23 T cell receptor beta chains came from one sample sequenced in a study of blood T cell repertoires in COVID-19. Data came from immunoSEQ multiplex PCR; TCRdb stores just in-frame clones and leaves some out. The sample carries a few hundred thousand clones, 75% to 90% recorded once. The sample taken for sequencing was PBMCs or T cells enriched from blood (not recorded which). These receptors were taken from a woman between 45 and 65 years old who had recovered from COVID-19.

The chain combines TRBV18 with TRBJ2-2; 9 bases line up with TRBD2. CDR3 size: 16 residues. Germline V lookup: CDR1 KGHSH, CDR2 LQKENI. V was clipped by 2 bases and J by 5 bases; unmatched bases: 6. DNA of the CDR3: TGTGCCAGCTCACCAAGGGGACTAGCCGGAACCGGGGAGCTGTTTTTT. It yields the protein CASSPRGLAGTGELFF.

This chain links TRBV7-8 with TRBJ1-5; D remains unclear. This CDR3 is built from 15 residues. Germline V gene lookup returns CDR1 SGHVS and CDR2 FQNEAQ. V lost 1 base to trimming and J lost 6 bases, with 13 bases between them. CDR3 region: CASSLVRREGQPQHF. The CDR3 DNA is TGTGCCAGCAGCTTAGTTAGGAGGGAGGGTCAGCCCCAGCATTTT.

The rearrangement uses TRBV3-1 (or the pseudogene TRBV3-2) and TRBJ2-3; D possibly corresponds to TRBD1 (6 bases). This CDR3 has 14 residues. Germline values: CDR1 LGHDT, CDR2 YNNKEL (reference sequence). V dropped 1 base and J dropped 4 bases, with 9 bases sitting between them. In DNA form, the CDR3 reads TGTGCCAGCAGCCAAGGCAGGGGCTCAGATACGCAGTATTTT. Translated, it gives CASSQGRGSDTQYF.

This clone was seen only once. The V gene is TRBV20-1, the J gene TRBJ2-7, with no clear D. CDR1 is DFQATT and CDR2 is SNEGSKA in the germline V gene (reference sequence). This CDR3 is 13 amino acids long. Trimming took 3 bases from V and 2 from J, leaving 11 bases between them. CDR3 residues: CSASVASAYEQYF. CDR3 nucleotide sequence: TGCAGTGCTAGTGTGGCTAGTGCCTACGAGCAGTACTTC.

The J gene is TRBJ1-5, the V gene TRBV30, with 7 bases identical to TRBD1. V gave up 1 base and J gave up 2 bases; unmatched junction bases: 5. CDR3 length equals 15 residues. Germline V gene lookup returns CDR1 GTSNPN and CDR2 SVGIG (reference sequence). In nucleotides, the CDR3 is TGTGCCTGGAGTGCGGGACAGCCAGGCAATCAGCCCCAGCATTTT. This translates into CAWSAGQPGNQPQHF.

The chain links TRBV7-2 to TRBJ2-7; 8 nucleotides line up with TRBD2. The V gene end was trimmed by 5 bases and the J gene end by 0 bases; junction bases not matched to a gene: 12. The germline V gene encodes CDR1 SGHTA and CDR2 FQGNSA. The CDR3 spans 17 residues. The CDR3 coding sequence is TGTGCCAGCAGCCCCTCCGCGGGGCGGGGGGCCTCCTACGAGCAGTACTTC. Protein sequence: CASSPSAGRGASYEQYF.

CDR3 DNA: TGTGCCAGCAGCTTAGCGTCCGGGACAGGGTCGCGGGACACCATATATTTT. Translation: CASSLASGTGSRDTIYF. The rearrangement links TRBV7-6 to TRBJ1-3, with 9 bases that match TRBD1. Germline-derived CDR1 and CDR2 are SGHVS and FNYEAQ. The CDR3 has 17 residues. After removal of 0 bases from V and 8 bases from J, the junction contained 11 bases not matched to a gene.

The chain's CDR3 is CASSFHRGLAEAFF. CDR3 in DNA: TGTGCCAGCAGTTTTCACAGGGGGCTCGCTGAAGCTTTCTTT. The chain recombines TRBV27 with TRBJ1-1; 9 nucleotides match TRBD1. The ends lost 3 bases at V and 6 bases at J; junction bases unmatched: 5. Germline lookup yields CDR1 MNHEY and CDR2 SMNVEV (reference sequence). This CDR3 is 14 amino acids long.

The V call is TRBV29-1, the J call TRBJ2-1, with 11 bases that match TRBD2. The V segment lost 7 bases and the J segment 5 bases; nucleotides outside the gene matches: 4. CDR1 is SQVTM and CDR2 is ANQGSEA in the germline V gene. The CDR3 is 13 amino acids. Here the CDR3 DNA reads TGCAGCGACCTAGCGGGGGGTCACAATGAGCAGTTCTTC. Protein sequence: CSDLAGGHNEQFF.

The genes are TRBV2 and TRBJ2-1; D might be TRBD2 (5 bases). The CDR3 extends over 12 amino acids. CDR1 and CDR2 (germline): SNHLY, FYNNEI. V was clipped by 6 bases and J by 7 bases, with 10 bases between them. The CDR3 DNA sequence: TGTGCCAGCAGGACTACGTTAAATGAGCAGTTCTTC. Translation gives CASRTTLNEQFF.

The V and J genes are TRBV7-2 and TRBJ2-3, with 8 nucleotides matching TRBD2. V shed 2 bases, J shed 6 bases, and the junction held 10 bases outside the gene matches. The CDR3 is 16 residues long. Looked up from germline, CDR1 is SGHTA and CDR2 is FQGNSA. CDR3 DNA: TGTGCCAGCAGCTTAAGGCTAGCGGGCTTCGGGGATACGCAGTATTTT. Translated: CASSLRLAGFGDTQYF.

The V call is TRBV7-9, the J call TRBJ1-5; TRBD1 is a possible D gene (5 bases). V was trimmed by 3 bases and J by 0 bases, leaving 9 bases between them. Looked up from germline, CDR1 is SEHNR and CDR2 is FQNEAQ (reference sequence). This CDR3 spans 15 amino acids. CDR3 DNA: TGTGCCAGCAGCTTCGGGGGGAATAGCAATCAGCCCCAGCATTTT. This codes for CASSFGGNSNQPQHF. Full variable domain (missing parts from reference TRBV7-9 and TRBJ1-5): DTGVSQNPRHKITKRGQNVTFRCDPISEHNRLYWYRQTLGQGPEFLTYFQNEAQLEKSRLLSDRFSAERPKGSFSTLEIQRTEQGDSAMYLCASSFGGNSNQPQHFGDGTRLSIL.

This chain joins TRBV30 and TRBJ1-6; maybe TRBD1 (5 bases). Trimming stripped 5 bases from V and 10 bases from J, with 12 bases between. The CDR3 sequence is 12 residues long. Germline V gene data show CDR1 as GTSNPN and CDR2 as SVGIG (reference sequence). The CDR3 sequence is CAWGAGISPLHF. CDR3 coding DNA: TGTGCCTGGGGGGCGGGGATCTCACCCCTCCACTTT.

The V call is TRBV5-6, the J call TRBJ2-7; 7 positions match TRBD1. With V trimmed by 0 bases and J by 3 bases, 6 bases remained unmatched. Germline V gene lookup returns CDR1 SGHDT and CDR2 YYEEEE. The CDR3 length is 15 residues. The CDR3 region has the DNA TGTGCCAGCAGCTTGGGCGGACAGGCTCTCTACGAGCAGTACTTC. Residues: CASSLGGQALYEQYF.

The chain recombines TRBV27 with TRBJ2-7, with D tentatively TRBD2 (5 bases). The V gene's germline CDR1 is MNHEY and CDR2 SMNVEV (reference sequence). The CDR3 is made up of 14 amino acids. The V gene lost 6 bases and the J gene lost 6 bases, with 18 bases spanning the gap. The CDR3 region has the DNA TGTGCCAGCAGCCTTAAACTAGTTTCGACCGAGCAGTACTTC. Amino acids: CASSLKLVSTEQYF.

This clone was detected a few times. V usage is TRBV9 and J usage is TRBJ2-2; possible D gene TRBD2, 6 bases. Germline V gives CDR1 SGDLS, CDR2 YYNGEE. CDR3 length: 12 residues. With 4 bases removed from V and 9 bases from J, the gap between germline ends came to 10 bases. The CDR3 spells CASSPRGRELFF. Here the CDR3 DNA reads TGTGCCAGCAGCCCCCGGGGGAGGGAGCTGTTTTTT.

This clone was found once. J is TRBJ2-7 and V is TRBV19; D perhaps matches TRBD2 (6 bases). Germline-derived CDR1 and CDR2 are LNHDA and SQIVND (reference sequence). Deletions cut 4 bases from V and 0 bases from J, with 10 bases between. This CDR3 contains 14 residues. In DNA form, the CDR3 reads TGTGCCAGTAGTACGGGACTGCACTCCTACGAGCAGTACTTC. It is translated as CASSTGLHSYEQYF. The full variable domain, completed using reference TRBV19 and TRBJ2-7, is DGGITQSPKYLFRKEGQNVTLSCEQNLNHDAMYWYRQDPGQGLRLIYYSQIVNDFQKGDIAEGYSVSREKKESFPLTVTSAQKNPTAFYLCASSTGLHSYEQYFGPGTRLTVT.

This chain uses TRBV7-2 with TRBJ1-1, with D maybe TRBD1 (5 bases). V was pared by 3 bases and J by 0 bases, with 8 bases between. In germline, CDR1 is SGHTA, CDR2 FQGNSA. There are 14 residues in the CDR3. CDR3 in amino acids: CASSLGLLNTEAFF. Written as DNA, the CDR3 is TGTGCCAGCAGCTTGGGACTCCTGAACACTGAAGCTTTCTTT.

The chain couples TRBV29-1 to TRBJ1-5; TRBD1 is a possible D gene (5 bases). The CDR3 length is 14 residues. The germline gives CDR1 SQVTM, CDR2 ANQGSEA. V was trimmed by 4 bases and J by 5 bases, leaving 15 bases between them. CDR3 nucleotides: TGCAGCGTTGTATCGGGAGGCAGGGATCAGCCCCAGCATTTT. It translates to CSVVSGGRDQPQHF.

The V gene is TRBV6-1, the J gene TRBJ2-1; TRBD2 matches at 14 bases. From germline, CDR1 is MNHNS and CDR2 SASEGT. V trimming: 4 bases; J trimming: 9 bases; junction bases outside the gene matches: 8. The CDR3 consists of 16 residues. The CDR3: CASSVEGTSGSVEQFF. CDR3 sequence (DNA): TGTGCCAGCAGTGTTGAAGGGACTAGCGGGAGTGTTGAGCAGTTCTTC.

The chain has TRBV11-2 and TRBJ2-1; 8 bases are a match to TRBD2. This CDR3 comprises 15 residues. J gave up 8 bases and V 3 bases, and 9 bases lay outside the gene matches. Germline CDR1 and CDR2: SGHAT and FQNNGV. CDR3 amino acids: CASSFISGRGHEQFF. The CDR3, as DNA: TGTGCCAGCAGCTTTATCAGCGGGAGAGGCCATGAGCAGTTCTTC. Combining the CDR3 with reference TRBV11-2 and TRBJ2-1 gives the whole variable domain EAGVAQSPRYKIIEKRQSVAFWCNPISGHATLYWYQQILGQGPKLLIQFQNNGVVDDSQLPKDRFSAERLKGVDSTLKIQPAKLEDSAVYLCASSFISGRGHEQFFGPGTRLTVL.

The chain employs TRBV20-1 and TRBJ2-5, with 7 bases that match TRBD2. Per germline, CDR1 DFQATT and CDR2 SNEGSKA (reference sequence). The CDR3 covers 10 residues. J lost 5 bases, V lost 6 bases, and 0 bases had no gene match. The CDR3 region has the DNA TGCAGTGCCGGGGGGGAGACCCAGTACTTC. Translated, it gives CSAGGETQYF.

The J gene is TRBJ1-3, the V gene TRBV30, with a tentative D call TRBD1 (6 bases). The germline V gene encodes CDR1 GTSNPN and CDR2 SVGIG (reference sequence). This CDR3 is 15 amino acids long. The ends were cut back, 2 bases at V and 0 bases at J, with 11 bases in the middle. The CDR3 coding sequence is TGTGCCTGGAGTTTAGGGGGTTTCTCTGGAAACACCATATATTTT. The encoded protein is CAWSLGGFSGNTIYF.